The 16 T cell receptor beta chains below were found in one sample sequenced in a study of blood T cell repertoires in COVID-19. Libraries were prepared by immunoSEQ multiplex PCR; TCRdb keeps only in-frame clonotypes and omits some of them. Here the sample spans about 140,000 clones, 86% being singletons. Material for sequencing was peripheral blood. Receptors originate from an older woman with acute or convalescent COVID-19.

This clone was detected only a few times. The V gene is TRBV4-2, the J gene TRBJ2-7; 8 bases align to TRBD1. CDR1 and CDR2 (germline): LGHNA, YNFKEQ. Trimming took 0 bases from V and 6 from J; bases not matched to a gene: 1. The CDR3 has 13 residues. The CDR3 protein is CASSQDGQGEQYF. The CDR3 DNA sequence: TGTGCCAGCAGCCAAGATGGACAGGGCGAGCAGTACTTC.

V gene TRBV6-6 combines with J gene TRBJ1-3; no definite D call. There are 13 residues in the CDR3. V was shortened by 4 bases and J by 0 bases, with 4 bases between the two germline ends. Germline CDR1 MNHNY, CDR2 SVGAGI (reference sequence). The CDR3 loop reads CASSLSSGNTIYF. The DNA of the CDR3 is TGTGCCAGCAGTTTGAGCTCTGGAAACACCATATATTTT.

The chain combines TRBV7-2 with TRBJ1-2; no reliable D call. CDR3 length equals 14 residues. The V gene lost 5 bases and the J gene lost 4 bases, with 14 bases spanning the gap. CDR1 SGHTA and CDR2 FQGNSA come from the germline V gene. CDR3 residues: CASSLPTPRYGYTF. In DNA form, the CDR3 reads TGTGCCAGCAGCCTACCAACTCCCCGCTATGGCTACACCTTC.

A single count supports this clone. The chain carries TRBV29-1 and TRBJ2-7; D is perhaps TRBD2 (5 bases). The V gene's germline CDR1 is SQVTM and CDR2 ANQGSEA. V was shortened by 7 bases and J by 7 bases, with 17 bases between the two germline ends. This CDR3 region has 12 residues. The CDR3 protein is CSASLRDKEQYF. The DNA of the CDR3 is TGCAGCGCCTCGTTGAGGGATAAGGAGCAGTACTTC.

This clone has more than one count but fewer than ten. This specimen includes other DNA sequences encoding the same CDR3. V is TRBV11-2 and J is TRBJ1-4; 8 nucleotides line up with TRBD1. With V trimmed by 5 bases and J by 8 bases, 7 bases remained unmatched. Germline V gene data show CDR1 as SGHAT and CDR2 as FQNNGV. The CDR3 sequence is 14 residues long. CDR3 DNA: TGTGCCAGCAGCCGAGGACAGGGTGGCGAAAAACTGTTTTTT. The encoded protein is CASSRGQGGEKLFF. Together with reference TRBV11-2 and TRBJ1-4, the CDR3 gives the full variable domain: EAGVAQSPRYKIIEKRQSVAFWCNPISGHATLYWYQQILGQGPKLLIQFQNNGVVDDSQLPKDRFSAERLKGVDSTLKIQPAKLEDSAVYLCASSRGQGGEKLFFGSGTQLSVL.

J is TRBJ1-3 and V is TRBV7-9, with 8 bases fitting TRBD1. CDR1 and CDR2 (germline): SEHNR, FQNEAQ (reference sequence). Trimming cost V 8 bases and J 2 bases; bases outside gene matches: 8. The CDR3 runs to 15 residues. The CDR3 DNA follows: TGTGCCAGCCGCCGACAGGGGCTAGCTGGAAACACCATATATTTT. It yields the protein CASRRQGLAGNTIYF.

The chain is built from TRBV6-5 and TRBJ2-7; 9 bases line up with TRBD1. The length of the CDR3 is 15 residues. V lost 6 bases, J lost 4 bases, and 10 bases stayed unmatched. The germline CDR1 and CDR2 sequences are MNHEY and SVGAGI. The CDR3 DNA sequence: TGTGCCAGCAGCCTGAACAGGGGGCGCTTATACGAGCAGTACTTC. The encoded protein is CASSLNRGRLYEQYF.

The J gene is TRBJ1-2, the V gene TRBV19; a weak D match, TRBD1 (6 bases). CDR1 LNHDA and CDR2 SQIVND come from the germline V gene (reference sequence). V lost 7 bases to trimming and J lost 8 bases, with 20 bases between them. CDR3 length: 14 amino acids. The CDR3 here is CASTTGGTSRGYTF. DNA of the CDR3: TGTGCCAGTACGACCGGGGGGACATCGAGGGGCTACACCTTC.

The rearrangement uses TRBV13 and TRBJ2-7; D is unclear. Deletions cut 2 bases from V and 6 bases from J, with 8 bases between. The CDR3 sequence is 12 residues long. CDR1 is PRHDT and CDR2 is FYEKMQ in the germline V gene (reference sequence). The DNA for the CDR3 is TGTGCCAGCAGCTTACGACAATTCGAGCAGTACTTC. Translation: CASSLRQFEQYF.

The CDR3 is CASSQDGNQPQHF. The CDR3 region has the DNA TGCGCCAGCAGCCAAGACGGCAATCAGCCCCAGCATTTT. The rearrangement links TRBV4-1 to TRBJ1-5; D gene uncertain. The germline CDR1 and CDR2 sequences are MGHRA and YSYEKL. V was clipped by 0 bases and J by 2 bases, with 2 bases between them. This CDR3 spans 13 amino acids.

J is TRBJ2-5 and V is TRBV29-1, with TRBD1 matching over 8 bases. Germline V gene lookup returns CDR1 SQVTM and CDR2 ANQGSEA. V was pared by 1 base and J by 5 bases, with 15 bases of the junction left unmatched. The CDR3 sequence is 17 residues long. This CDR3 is CSVEGLNPQDRVETQYF. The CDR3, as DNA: TGCAGCGTTGAAGGGCTGAACCCCCAGGACAGGGTGGAGACCCAGTACTTC. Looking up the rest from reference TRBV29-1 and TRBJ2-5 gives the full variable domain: SAVISQKPSRDICQRGTSLTIQCQVDSQVTMMFWYRQQPGQSLTLIATANQGSEATYESGFVIDKFPISRPNLTFSTLTVSNMSPEDSSIYLCSVEGLNPQDRVETQYFGPGTRLLVL.

The CDR3 bases are TGTGCTAGTGGTTTATGGGGGCCTGGTGACTATGGCTACACCTTC. Its translation: CASGLWGPGDYGYTF. V and J are TRBV12-5 and TRBJ1-2, with a tentative D call TRBD1 (6 bases). The CDR3 has 15 amino acids. Germline CDR1 is LGHNT and CDR2 is FRNRAP. V lost 3 bases and J lost 3, with 14 bases in between.

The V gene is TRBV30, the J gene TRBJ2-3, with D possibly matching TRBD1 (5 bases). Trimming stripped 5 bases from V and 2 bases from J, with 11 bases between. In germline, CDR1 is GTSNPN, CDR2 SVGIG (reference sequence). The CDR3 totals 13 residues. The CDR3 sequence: CAWSTGDTDTQYF. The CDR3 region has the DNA TGTGCCTGGTCTACAGGTGACACAGATACGCAGTATTTT.

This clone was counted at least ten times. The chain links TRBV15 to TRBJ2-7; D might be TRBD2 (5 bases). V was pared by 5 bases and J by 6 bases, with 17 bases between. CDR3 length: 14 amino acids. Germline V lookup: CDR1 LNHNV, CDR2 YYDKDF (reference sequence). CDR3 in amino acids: CATSVGLEDGEQYF. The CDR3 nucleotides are TGTGCCACCAGCGTCGGACTGGAGGACGGCGAGCAGTACTTC.

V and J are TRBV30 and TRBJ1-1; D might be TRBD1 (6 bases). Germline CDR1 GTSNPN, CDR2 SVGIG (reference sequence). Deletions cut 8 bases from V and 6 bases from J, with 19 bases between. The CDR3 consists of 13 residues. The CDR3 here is CAARGAQWAEAFF. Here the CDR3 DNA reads TGTGCCGCCCGGGGGGCCCAGTGGGCTGAAGCTTTCTTT.

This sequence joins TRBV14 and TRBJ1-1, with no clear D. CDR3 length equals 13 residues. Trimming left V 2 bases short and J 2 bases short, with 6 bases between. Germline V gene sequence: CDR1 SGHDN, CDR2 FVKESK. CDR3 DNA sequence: TGTGCCAGCAGCCAAAAGCGAAACACTGAAGCTTTCTTT. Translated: CASSQKRNTEAFF.